This T cell receptor (beta chain) stems from a study of CD8 T cells in Susac syndrome. This CDR3 region has 15 residues. Germline assignment: CDR1 SGHRS and CDR2 YFSETQ. Trimming took off 0 bases at V and 1 base at J, with 8 bases between the two ends. Random-hexamer reverse transcription was applied to about 0.5 to 1 ug RNA. MiXCR was run by TCRdb on the immunoSEQ multiplex PCR reads, yielding one entry per CDR3 protein. The sample shows over 300,000 distinct CDR3 sequences, about 92% of them seen only once. The TCR was taken from a human donor with multiple sclerosis. Sequencing input: CD4+ T cells from PBMCs. This sequence joins TRBV5-1 and TRBJ2-1; D gene uncertain. DNA of the CDR3: TGCGCCAGCAGCTTGGCTGTGGGGTCCTACAATGAGCAGTTCTTC. This encodes CASSLAVGSYNEQFF. The full variable domain, completed using reference TRBV5-1 and TRBJ2-1, is KAGVTQTPRYLIKTRGQQVTLSCSPISGHRSVSWYQQTPGQGLQFLFEYFSETQRNKGNFPGRFSGRQFSNSRSEMNVSTLELGDSALYLCASSLAVGSYNEQFFGPGTRLTVL.